This T cell receptor (beta chain) derives from a study of T cell responses to AZD1222 COVID-19 vaccine. General study findings and limits: The reported proportion of spike-specific TCRs targeting unmutated variant regions was nearly half.

Sequencing used immunoSEQ multiplex PCR; TCRdb keeps in-frame clones, though not all of them. The sample has 150,000 to 200,000 clones; around 90% are singletons. Germline assignment: CDR1 LGHDT and CDR2 YNNKEL (reference sequence). V shed 4 bases and J 4 bases; nucleotides not matched to a gene: 10. The CDR3 sequence is 16 residues long. As regards this clone: What it binds is not known.

The TCR originated in an adult who received the AZD1222 COVID-19 vaccine. This chain connects TRBV3-1 (or the pseudogene TRBV3-2) to TRBJ2-7, with 10 nucleotides matching TRBD2. The material was peripheral blood, obtained 28 days after the second AZD1222 dose. The CDR3 spells CASSLGLSGGIYEQYF. CDR3 nucleotide sequence: TGTGCCAGCAGCCTCGGGCTTAGCGGGGGGATTTACGAGCAGTACTTC.